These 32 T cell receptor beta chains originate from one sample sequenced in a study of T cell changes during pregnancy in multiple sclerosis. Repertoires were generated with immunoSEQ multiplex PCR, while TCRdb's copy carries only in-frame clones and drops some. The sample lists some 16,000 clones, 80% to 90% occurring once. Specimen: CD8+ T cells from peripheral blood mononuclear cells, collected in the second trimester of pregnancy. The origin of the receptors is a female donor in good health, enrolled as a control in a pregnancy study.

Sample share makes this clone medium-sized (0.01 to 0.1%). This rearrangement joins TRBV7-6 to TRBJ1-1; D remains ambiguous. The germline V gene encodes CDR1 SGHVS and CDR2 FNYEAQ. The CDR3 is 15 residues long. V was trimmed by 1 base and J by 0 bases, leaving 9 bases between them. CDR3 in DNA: TGTGCCAGCAGCTTAGGGCCCAGGATGAACACTGAAGCTTTCTTT. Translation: CASSLGPRMNTEAFF.

CDR3 nucleotides: TGTGCCAGTAGTATAGGGCCGGACAACGAGCAGTACTTC. This codes for CASSIGPDNEQYF. J is TRBJ2-7 and V is TRBV19, with D perhaps TRBD1 (5 bases). The CDR3 is 13 amino acids. CDR1 is LNHDA and CDR2 is SQIVND in the germline V gene (reference sequence). The germline V and J ends were trimmed by 1 base and 5 bases, with 9 bases remaining between them. The variable domain in full, completed from reference TRBV19 and TRBJ2-7, reads DGGITQSPKYLFRKEGQNVTLSCEQNLNHDAMYWYRQDPGQGLRLIYYSQIVNDFQKGDIAEGYSVSREKKESFPLTVTSAQKNPTAFYLCASSIGPDNEQYFGPGTRLTVT.

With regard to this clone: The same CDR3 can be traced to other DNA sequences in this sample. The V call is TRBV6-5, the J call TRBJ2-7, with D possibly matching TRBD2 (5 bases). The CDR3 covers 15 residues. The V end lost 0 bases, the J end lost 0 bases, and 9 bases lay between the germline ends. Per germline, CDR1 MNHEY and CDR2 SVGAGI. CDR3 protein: CASSYSRASSYEQYF. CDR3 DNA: TGTGCCAGCAGTTACTCGAGGGCATCCTCCTACGAGCAGTACTTC.

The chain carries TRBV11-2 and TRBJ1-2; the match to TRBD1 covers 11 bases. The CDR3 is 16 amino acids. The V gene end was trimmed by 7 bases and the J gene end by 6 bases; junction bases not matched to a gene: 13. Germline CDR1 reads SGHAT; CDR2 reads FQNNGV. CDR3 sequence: CASTPSDRGRADGYTF. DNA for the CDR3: TGTGCCAGCACCCCTTCGGACAGGGGGCGCGCGGATGGCTACACCTTC.

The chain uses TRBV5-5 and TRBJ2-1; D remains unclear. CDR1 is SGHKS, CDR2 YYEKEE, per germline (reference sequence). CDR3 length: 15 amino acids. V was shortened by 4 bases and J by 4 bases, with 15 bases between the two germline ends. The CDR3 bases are TGTGCCAGCAGCCCTCCAGGATTGGGTTACAATGAGCAGTTCTTC. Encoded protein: CASSPPGLGYNEQFF.

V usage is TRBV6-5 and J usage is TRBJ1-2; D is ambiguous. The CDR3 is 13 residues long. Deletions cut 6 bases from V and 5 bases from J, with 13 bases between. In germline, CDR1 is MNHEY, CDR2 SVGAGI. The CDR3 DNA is TGTGCCAGCAGAACCCTCGGGATGTATGGCTACACCTTC. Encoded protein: CASRTLGMYGYTF.

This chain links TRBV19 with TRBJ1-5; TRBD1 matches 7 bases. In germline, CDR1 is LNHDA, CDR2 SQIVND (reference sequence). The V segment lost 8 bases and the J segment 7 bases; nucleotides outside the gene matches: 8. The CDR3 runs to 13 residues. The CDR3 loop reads CASSTGQNQPQHF. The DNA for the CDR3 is TGTGCCAGTTCGACAGGGCAGAACCAGCCCCAGCATTTT.

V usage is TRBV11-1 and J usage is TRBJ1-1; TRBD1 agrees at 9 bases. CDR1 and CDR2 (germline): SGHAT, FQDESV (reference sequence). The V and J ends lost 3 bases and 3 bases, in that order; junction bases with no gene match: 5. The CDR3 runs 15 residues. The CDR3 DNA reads TGTGCCAGCAGCTTGGAGACAGGGGGGCACACTGAAGCTTTCTTT. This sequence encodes CASSLETGGHTEAFF.

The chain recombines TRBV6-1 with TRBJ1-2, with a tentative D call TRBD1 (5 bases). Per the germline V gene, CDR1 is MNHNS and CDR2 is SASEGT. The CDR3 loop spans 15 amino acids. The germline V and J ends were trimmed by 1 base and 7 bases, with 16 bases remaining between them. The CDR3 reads CASSEVWGVIGGYTF. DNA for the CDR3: TGTGCCAGCAGTGAAGTTTGGGGGGTAATAGGTGGCTACACCTTC.

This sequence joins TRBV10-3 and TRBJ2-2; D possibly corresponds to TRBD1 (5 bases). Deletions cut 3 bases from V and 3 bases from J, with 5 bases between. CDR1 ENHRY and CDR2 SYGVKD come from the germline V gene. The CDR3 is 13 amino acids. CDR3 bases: TGTGCCATCAGTGACAGGGACACCGGGGAGCTGTTTTTT. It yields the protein CAISDRDTGELFF.

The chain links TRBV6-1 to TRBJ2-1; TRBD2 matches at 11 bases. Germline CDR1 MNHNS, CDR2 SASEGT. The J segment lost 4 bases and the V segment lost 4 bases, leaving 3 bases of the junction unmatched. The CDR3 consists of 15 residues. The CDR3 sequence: CASSATSGEYNEQFF. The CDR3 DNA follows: TGTGCCAGCAGTGCGACTAGCGGGGAGTACAATGAGCAGTTCTTC.

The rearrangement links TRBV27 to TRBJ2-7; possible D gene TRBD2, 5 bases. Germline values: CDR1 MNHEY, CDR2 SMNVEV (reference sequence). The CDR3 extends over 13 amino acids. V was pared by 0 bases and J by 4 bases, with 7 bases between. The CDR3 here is CASSLSSGYEQYF. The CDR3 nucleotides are TGTGCCAGCAGTTTATCAAGCGGATACGAGCAGTACTTC.

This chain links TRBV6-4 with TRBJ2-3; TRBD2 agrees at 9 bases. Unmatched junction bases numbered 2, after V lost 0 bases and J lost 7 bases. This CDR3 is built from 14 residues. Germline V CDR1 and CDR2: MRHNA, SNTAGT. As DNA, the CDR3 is TGTGCCAGCAGTGACTCCCTAGCGGGGCATACGCAGTATTTT. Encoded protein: CASSDSLAGHTQYF.

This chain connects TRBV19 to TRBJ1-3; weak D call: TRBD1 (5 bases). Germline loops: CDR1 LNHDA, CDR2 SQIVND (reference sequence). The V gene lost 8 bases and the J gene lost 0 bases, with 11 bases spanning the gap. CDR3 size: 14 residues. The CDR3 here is CASGRQSSGNTIYF. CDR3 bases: TGTGCCAGTGGTCGACAGAGCTCTGGAAACACCATATATTTT. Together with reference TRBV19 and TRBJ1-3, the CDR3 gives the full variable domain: DGGITQSPKYLFRKEGQNVTLSCEQNLNHDAMYWYRQDPGQGLRLIYYSQIVNDFQKGDIAEGYSVSREKKESFPLTVTSAQKNPTAFYLCASGRQSSGNTIYFGEGSWLTVV.

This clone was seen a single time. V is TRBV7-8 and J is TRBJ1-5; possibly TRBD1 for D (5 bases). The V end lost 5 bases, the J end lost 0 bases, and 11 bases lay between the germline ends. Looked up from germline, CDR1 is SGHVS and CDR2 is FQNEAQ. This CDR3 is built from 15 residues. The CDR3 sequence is CASSRPGNSNQPQHF. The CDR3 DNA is TGTGCCAGCAGCCGGCCAGGGAATAGCAATCAGCCCCAGCATTTT. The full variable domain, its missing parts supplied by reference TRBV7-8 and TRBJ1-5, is GAGVSQSPRYKVAKRGQDVALRCDPISGHVSLFWYQQALGQGPEFLTYFQNEAQLDKSGLPSDRFFAERPEGSVSTLKIQRTQQEDSAVYLCASSRPGNSNQPQHFGDGTRLSIL.

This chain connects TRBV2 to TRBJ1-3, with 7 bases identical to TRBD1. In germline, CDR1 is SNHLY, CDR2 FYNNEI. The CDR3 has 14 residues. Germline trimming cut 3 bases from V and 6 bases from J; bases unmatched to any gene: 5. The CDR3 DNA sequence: TGTGCCAGCAGTGAGGGGACAGTGGTAAACACCATATATTTT. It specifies CASSEGTVVNTIYF.

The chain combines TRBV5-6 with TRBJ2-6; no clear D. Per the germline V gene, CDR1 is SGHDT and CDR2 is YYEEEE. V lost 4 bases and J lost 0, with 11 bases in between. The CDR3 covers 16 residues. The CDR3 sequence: CASSELILSGANVLTF. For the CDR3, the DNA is TGTGCCAGCAGCGAACTGATCCTCTCTGGGGCCAACGTCCTGACTTTC. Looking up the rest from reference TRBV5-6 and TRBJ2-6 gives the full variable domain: DAGVTQSPTHLIKTRGQQVTLRCSPKSGHDTVSWYQQALGQGPQFIFQYYEEEERQRGNFPDRFSGHQFPNYSSELNVNALLLGDSALYLCASSELILSGANVLTFGAGSRLTVL.

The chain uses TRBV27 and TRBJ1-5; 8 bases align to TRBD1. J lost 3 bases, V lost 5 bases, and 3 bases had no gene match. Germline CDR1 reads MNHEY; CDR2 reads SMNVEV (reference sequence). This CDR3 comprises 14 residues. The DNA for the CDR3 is TGTGCCAGCAGTAGGACAGGGCCCAATCAGCCCCAGCATTTT. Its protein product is CASSRTGPNQPQHF.

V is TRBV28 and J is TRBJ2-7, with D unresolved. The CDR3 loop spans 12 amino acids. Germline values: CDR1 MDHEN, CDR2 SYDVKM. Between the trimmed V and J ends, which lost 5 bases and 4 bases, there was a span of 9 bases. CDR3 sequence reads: CASSLLLYEQYF. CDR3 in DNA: TGTGCCAGCAGTCTCCTCCTATACGAGCAGTACTTC.

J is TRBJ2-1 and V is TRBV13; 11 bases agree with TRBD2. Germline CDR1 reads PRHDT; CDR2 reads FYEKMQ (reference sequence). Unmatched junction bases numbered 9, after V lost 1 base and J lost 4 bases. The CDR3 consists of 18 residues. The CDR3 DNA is TGTGCCAGCAGCTTAGAGCTAGCGGGGGGAGAAAATTACAATGAGCAGTTCTTC. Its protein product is CASSLELAGGENYNEQFF.

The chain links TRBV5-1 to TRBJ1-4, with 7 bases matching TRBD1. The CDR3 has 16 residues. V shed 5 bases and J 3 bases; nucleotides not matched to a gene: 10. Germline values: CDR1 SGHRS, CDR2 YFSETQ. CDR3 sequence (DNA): TGCGCCAGCAGTACGACAGGGATTGAGTCTAATGAAAAACTGTTTTTT. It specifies CASSTTGIESNEKLFF.

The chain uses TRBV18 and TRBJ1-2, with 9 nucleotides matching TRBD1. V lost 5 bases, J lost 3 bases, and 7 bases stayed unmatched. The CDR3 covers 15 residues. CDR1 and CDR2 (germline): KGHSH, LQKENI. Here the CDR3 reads CASSSRDREYYGYTF. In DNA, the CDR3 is TGTGCCAGCTCAAGTAGGGACAGGGAGTACTATGGCTACACCTTC. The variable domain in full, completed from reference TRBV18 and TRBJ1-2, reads NAGVMQNPRHLVRRRGQEARLRCSPMKGHSHVYWYRQLPEEGLKFMVYLQKENIIDESGMPKERFSAEFPKEGPSILRIQQVVRGDSAAYFCASSSRDREYYGYTFGSGTRLTVV.

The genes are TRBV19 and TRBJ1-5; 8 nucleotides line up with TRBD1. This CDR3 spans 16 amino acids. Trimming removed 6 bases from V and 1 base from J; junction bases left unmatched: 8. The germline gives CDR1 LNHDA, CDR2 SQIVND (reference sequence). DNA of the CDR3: TGTGCCAGTAGGGAAGCAGGGGGCGCGAGCAATCAGCCCCAGCATTTT. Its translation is CASREAGGASNQPQHF. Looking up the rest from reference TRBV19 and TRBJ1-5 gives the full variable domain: DGGITQSPKYLFRKEGQNVTLSCEQNLNHDAMYWYRQDPGQGLRLIYYSQIVNDFQKGDIAEGYSVSREKKESFPLTVTSAQKNPTAFYLCASREAGGASNQPQHFGDGTRLSIL.

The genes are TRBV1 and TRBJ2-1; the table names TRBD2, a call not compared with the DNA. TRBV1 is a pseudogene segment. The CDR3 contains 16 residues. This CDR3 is CTSSQDWVGGVVEQFF. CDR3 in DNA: TGCACCAGCAGCCAAGATTGGGTGGGGGGGGTCGTTGAGCAGTTCTTC.

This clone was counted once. The CDR3 sequence: CSVARTGGRYEQYF. CDR3 nucleotide sequence: TGCAGCGTTGCTAGGACAGGGGGCCGCTACGAGCAGTACTTC. The V gene is TRBV29-1, the J gene TRBJ2-7, with TRBD1 matching over 11 bases. CDR1 is SQVTM and CDR2 is ANQGSEA in the germline V gene. CDR3 length: 14 residues. The ends lost 4 bases at V and 3 bases at J; junction bases unmatched: 5.

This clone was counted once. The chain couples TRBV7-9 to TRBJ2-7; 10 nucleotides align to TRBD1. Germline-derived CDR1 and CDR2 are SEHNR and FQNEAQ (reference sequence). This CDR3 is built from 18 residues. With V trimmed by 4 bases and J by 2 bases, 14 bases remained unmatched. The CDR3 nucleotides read TGTGCCAGCAGCTCCGGAGGATTTGGACAGGGGGTCCCCTACGAGCAGTACTTC. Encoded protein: CASSSGGFGQGVPYEQYF.

The CDR3 sequence: CASSPWTSGGAGDTQYF. The CDR3 DNA sequence: TGCGCCAGCAGCCCGTGGACTAGCGGGGGGGCCGGGGATACGCAGTATTTT. V is TRBV4-3 and J is TRBJ2-3; 15 bases are shared with TRBD2. V gave up 4 bases and J gave up 6 bases; unmatched junction bases: 8. There are 17 residues in the CDR3. From germline, CDR1 is LGHNA and CDR2 YSLEER.

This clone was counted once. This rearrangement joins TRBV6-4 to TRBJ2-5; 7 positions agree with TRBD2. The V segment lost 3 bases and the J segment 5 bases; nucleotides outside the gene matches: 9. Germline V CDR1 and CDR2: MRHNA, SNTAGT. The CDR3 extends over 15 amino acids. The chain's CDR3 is CASSEGGGASETQYF. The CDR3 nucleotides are TGTGCCAGCAGTGAAGGCGGGGGTGCATCGGAGACCCAGTACTTC.

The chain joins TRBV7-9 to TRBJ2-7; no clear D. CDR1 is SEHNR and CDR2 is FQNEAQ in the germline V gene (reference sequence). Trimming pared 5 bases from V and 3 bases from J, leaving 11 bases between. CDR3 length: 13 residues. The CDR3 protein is CASSPSHYYEQYF. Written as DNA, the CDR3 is TGTGCCAGCAGCCCATCCCACTACTACGAGCAGTACTTC.

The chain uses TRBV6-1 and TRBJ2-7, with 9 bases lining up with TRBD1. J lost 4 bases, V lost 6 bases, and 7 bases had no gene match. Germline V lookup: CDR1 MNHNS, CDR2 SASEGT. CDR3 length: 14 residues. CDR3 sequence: CASRGTGSSYEQYF. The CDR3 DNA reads TGTGCCAGCAGGGGGACAGGGAGCAGTTACGAGCAGTACTTC.

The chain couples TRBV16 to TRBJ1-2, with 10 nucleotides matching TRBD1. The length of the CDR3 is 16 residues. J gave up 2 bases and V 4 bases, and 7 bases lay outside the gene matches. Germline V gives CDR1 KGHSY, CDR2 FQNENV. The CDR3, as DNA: TGTGCCAGCAGCCCGCGGGGGACAGGGGTAAACTATGGCTACACCTTC. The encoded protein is CASSPRGTGVNYGYTF.

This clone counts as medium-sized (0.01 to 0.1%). The chain's CDR3 is CASSYRGRRSPLHF. The CDR3 DNA reads TGTGCCAGCAGTTACAGGGGGCGCAGGTCACCCCTCCACTTT. The chain employs TRBV6-5 and TRBJ1-6; 7 positions agree with TRBD1. V dropped 2 bases and J dropped 10; count of bases not matched to a gene: 5. The CDR3 extends over 14 amino acids. Germline CDR1 and CDR2: MNHEY and SVGAGI.